This record covers a single T cell receptor (beta chain). Its antigen is unidentified. These data belong to a study of cytomegalovirus exposure and HLA in healthy donors. Study-wide points: Associated with cytomegalovirus, according to the listing, were 150 to 200 TCR beta chains.

It was the approximately 120-subject validation cohort, separate from the roughly 700-subject first cohort, to which the donors belonged. Trimming pared 5 bases from V and 0 bases from J, leaving 14 bases between. The CDR3 has 15 residues. Germline V gene data show CDR1 as GTSNPN and CDR2 as SVGIG (reference sequence). TCRdb's table, derived via immunoSEQ multiplex PCR, lists solely in-frame clones and lacks some. The sample holds about 83,000 clones; roughly 96% are singletons and the top ten take about 1.3%. Sequenced: PBMCs. This chain joins TRBV30 and TRBJ1-3, with unresolved D. The sequence was obtained from a woman aged 18-30 years in good health and CMV-seronegative. CDR3 sequence: CAWADPGLSGNTIYF. In DNA form, the CDR3 reads TGTGCCTGGGCCGATCCGGGTCTCTCTGGAAACACCATATATTTT.